This paragraph reports one T cell receptor (beta chain). This clone was detected only once. Its antigen is currently not known. Base qualities are missing; no much larger clone stands one base away. Genomic DNA was isolated from the sorted cells so that the TCRbeta CDR3 region could be sequenced. The immunoSEQ Assay was used to sequence the TCRbeta CDR3 regions. The table was pulled from immuneACCESS by TCRdb, which kept in-frame rearrangements only. Such tables lose some clones; where checked, under half of the loss comes from unresolved V genes, and the rest has no known cause. In this sample the table shows about 27,000 clones, more than 75% of which occur a single time. The top ten constitute roughly a fifth of the sample. This sample is drawn from a study of OX40 agonist ivuxolimab in advanced cancers. Context from the whole study: The costimulatory receptor OX40 (CD134) was targeted by ivuxolimab, a fully human IgG2 agonistic monoclonal antibody. In the dose-escalation cohort, 65% to 85% of patients were male, and the mean age was around 60 years with a range of roughly 23 to 79. Of the roughly 52 patients in dose escalation, about 20 had hepatocellular carcinoma, around 15 had melanoma, 9 had renal cell carcinoma and 9 had head and neck cancer. Three dose-escalation patients achieved partial responses, one with hepatocellular carcinoma and two with cutaneous melanoma. Intravenous ivuxolimab was administered to patients every 2 weeks at six dose levels: 0.01, 0.1, 0.3, 1.5, 3 and 10 mg/kg. The purpose of peripheral TCRbeta sequencing was to test whether ivuxolimab changed TCR sequence diversity and led to clonal T-cell expansion. The monotherapy dose-escalation portion (N of about 50 patients) of the phase I ivuxolimab trial is reported in the paper. Prior anti-PD-1, anti-PD-L1 or anti-CTLA-4 therapy was permitted, and checkpoint inhibitors had been received by about two fifths of dose-escalation patients. On the study overall, not on this receptor specifically: Low levels of normalized T-cell clonal expansion were also seen in some patients who did not respond. At doses of 0.1 to 3.0 mg/kg, clonal expansion of both CD4+ and CD8+ T cells in blood was seen between baseline and week 6. The antigen specificity of the clonally expanded peripheral T cells was not determined. After ivuxolimab, more expanded clones were found on average in CD8+ T cells than in CD4+ T cells. In the 0.1-3.0 mg/kg groups, partial responders had among the lowest normalized peripheral clonal expansion, particularly in CD8+ T cells.

The V end loses 3 bases and the J end loses 4 bases, and a stretch of 2 bases separates them. The CDR3 measures 10 amino acids from cysteine to phenylalanine. The read is trimmed to its CDR3 DNA, 30 bases read in frame from base 1. CDR1 and CDR2 are drawn from the germline V gene: SGDLS, YYNGEE. The trial excluded patients who had a history of autoimmune disease or who were on systemic immunosuppression. In every dose cohort, peripheral blood was drawn for TCR sequencing at baseline, cycle 4 day 1, and cycle 7 day 1. Samples were obtained from an open-label, multicenter, first-in-human phase I dose-escalation trial of ivuxolimab. Adults with locally advanced or metastatic head and neck squamous cell, hepatocellular, melanoma or renal cell carcinoma were enrolled in the trial. Before TCR sequencing, CD4+ T cells and CD8+ T cells from peripheral blood were sorted into separate populations.

The V and J genes are TRBV9 and TRBJ2-7, with the D segment identity uncertain. Sequenced here: CD4+ or CD8+ T cells sorted from blood, sampled in a trial of the OX40 agonist ivuxolimab. The source of this sequence is an adult with an advanced solid tumor such as melanoma, head and neck, liver or kidney cancer. The CDR3 here reads CASSGYEQYF. In nucleotides, the sequence is TGTGCCAGCAGCGGTTACGAGCAGTACTTC.